This T cell receptor beta chain was recorded in a study of long-term antiretroviral therapy in people with HIV. Trimming took off 3 bases at V and 2 bases at J, with 12 bases between the two ends. The germline V gene has CDR1 SGHAT and CDR2 FQNNGV. The CDR3 is 15 residues long. Runs used v3.0 of the immunoSEQ assay and were done at survey level. The data were produced by immunoSEQ multiplex PCR, yet TCRdb's version contains in-frame clones alone and is incomplete. This sample has tens of thousands of clones, with about four fifths found just once. The specimen was unsorted PBMCs, collected 0.2 years after starting antiretroviral therapy. The rearrangement uses TRBV11-2 and TRBJ2-3; D is perhaps TRBD1 (6 bases). The clonotype originates from a woman aged 25-40 years with HIV. The CDR3 bases are TGTGCCAGCAGCTTCAGGGGCTACCCCACAGATACGCAGTATTTT. Amino acid sequence: CASSFRGYPTDTQYF.